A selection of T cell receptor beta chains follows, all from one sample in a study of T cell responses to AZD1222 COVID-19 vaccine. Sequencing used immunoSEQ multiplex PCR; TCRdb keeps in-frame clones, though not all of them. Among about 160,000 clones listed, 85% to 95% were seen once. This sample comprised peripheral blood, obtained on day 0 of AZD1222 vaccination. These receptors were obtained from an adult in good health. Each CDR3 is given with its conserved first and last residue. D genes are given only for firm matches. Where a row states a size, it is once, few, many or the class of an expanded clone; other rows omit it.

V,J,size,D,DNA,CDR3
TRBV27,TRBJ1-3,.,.,TGTGCCAGCAGTTTATGGGCGGGCTCTGGAAACACCATATATTTT,CASSLWAGSGNTIYF
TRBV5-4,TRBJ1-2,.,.,TGTGCCAGCAGCTTGGAAGGGGTTCCCAACTATGGCTACACCTTC,CASSLEGVPNYGYTF
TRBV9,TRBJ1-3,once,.,TGTGCCAGCAGCCCAGACCCCGGACACTCTGGAAACACCATATATTTT,CASSPDPGHSGNTIYF
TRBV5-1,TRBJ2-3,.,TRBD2,TGCGCCAGCAGCCTTGCGCCCGGGACTAGCGTGTCAGATACGCAGTATTTT,CASSLAPGTSVSDTQYF
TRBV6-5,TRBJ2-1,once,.,TGTGCCAGCACGCATCCTGATTTCCCAGGGAATGAGCAGTTCTTC,CASTHPDFPGNEQFF
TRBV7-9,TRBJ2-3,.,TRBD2,TGTGCCAGCAGCTTAGGTCTGGCTAGCGGACGCACAGATACGCAGTATTTT,CASSLGLASGRTDTQYF
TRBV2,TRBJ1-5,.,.,TGTGCCAGCAGTGAAGATAGAGGGGCCGGAGTCGAGCCCCAGCATTTT,CASSEDRGAGVEPQHF
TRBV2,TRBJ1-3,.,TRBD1,TGTGCCAGCAGGGGGACAGGGTTCGGTGGAAACACCATATATTTT,CASRGTGFGGNTIYF
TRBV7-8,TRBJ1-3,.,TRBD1,TGTGCCAGCAGCTTAACGACAGGGACAAGAGGAAACACCATATATTTT,CASSLTTGTRGNTIYF
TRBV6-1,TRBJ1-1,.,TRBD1,TGTGCCAGCAGTGAGGAATTAGCAGGGGGCACTGAAGCTTTCTTT,CASSEELAGGTEAFF
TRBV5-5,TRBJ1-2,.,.,TGTGCCAGCAGCTTGGCCGCTTCTGGGGTCGTCACTTCGCTAAACTATGGCTACACCTTC,CASSLAASGVVTSLNYGYTF
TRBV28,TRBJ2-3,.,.,TGTGCCAGCAGTTCAGGGAAGGATACGCAGTATTTT,CASSSGKDTQYF
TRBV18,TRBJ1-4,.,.,TGTGCCAGCTCACCACCGGCGGGGCAGGATGAAAAACTGTTTTTT,CASSPPAGQDEKLFF
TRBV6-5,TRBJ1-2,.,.,TGTGCCAGCAGTTATAAGGAGGCAGGGTATGGCTACACCTTC,CASSYKEAGYGYTF
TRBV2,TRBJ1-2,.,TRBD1,TGTGCCAGCAGTGAGATACAGGGGGTAGGTGGCTACACCTTC,CASSEIQGVGGYTF
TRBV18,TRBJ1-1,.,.,TGTGCCAGCTCACCAAGGCGGACTGAAGCTTTCTTT,CASSPRRTEAFF
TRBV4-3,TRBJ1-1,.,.,TGCGCCAGCAGCCAAGATTTTCTTTTGGGAGAAGCTTTCTTT,CASSQDFLLGEAFF
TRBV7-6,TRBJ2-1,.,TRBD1,TGTGCCAGCAGCTCGTACAGGGGTAGTGAGCAGTTCTTC,CASSSYRGSEQFF
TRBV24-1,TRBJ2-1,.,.,TGTGCCACCAGTGAGCTTGGGCTCCGTGAGCAGTTCTTC,CATSELGLREQFF
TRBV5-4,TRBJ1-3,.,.,TGTGCCAGCAGCTTCGGGGTCGGGGGTGGAAACACCATATATTTT,CASSFGVGGGNTIYF
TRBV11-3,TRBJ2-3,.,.,TGTGCCAGCAGCTTACGGGCCGGGGCGGAACGGTATACGCAGTATTTT,CASSLRAGAERYTQYF
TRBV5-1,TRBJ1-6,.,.,TGCGCCAGCAGCTTGGCCTTGGGGACAAGTGGTTCACCCCTCCACTTT,CASSLALGTSGSPLHF
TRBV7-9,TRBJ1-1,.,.,TGTGCCATCATTGCTATGAACACTGAAGCTTTCTTT,CAIIAMNTEAFF
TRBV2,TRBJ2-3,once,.,TGTGCCAGCGATACTAGTGGTGCAGATACGCAGTATTTT,CASDTSGADTQYF
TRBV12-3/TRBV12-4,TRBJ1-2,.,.,TGTGCCAGCAGTTTAGGTAGTGGCTACACCTTC,CASSLGSGYTF
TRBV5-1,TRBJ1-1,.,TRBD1,TGCGCCAGCAGCCGACCTCCACAGGGGGCCTTATTC,CASSRPPQGALF
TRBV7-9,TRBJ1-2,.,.,TGTGCCAGCAGCTCGCCCCTGGCAGGGGTTAGCTACACCTTC,CASSSPLAGVSYTF
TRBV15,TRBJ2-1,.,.,TGTGCCACCAGCAGAGATGCGTTTGCGGGACTCTCCTACAATGAGCAGTTCTTC,CATSRDAFAGLSYNEQFF
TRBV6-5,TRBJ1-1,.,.,TGTGCCAGCAGTTGGACACTGGGGAACACTGAAGCTTTCTTT,CASSWTLGNTEAFF
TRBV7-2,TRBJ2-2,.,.,TGTGCCAGCAGCATCACCAGAGACACCGGGGAGCTGTTTTTT,CASSITRDTGELFF
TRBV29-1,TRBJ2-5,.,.,TGCAGCCCATTATTGTTAGGAGAGACCCAGTACTTC,CSPLLLGETQYF
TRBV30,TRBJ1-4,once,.,TGTGCCTGGAGTTCCTTTACAGGAGGACGTAATGAAAAACTGTTTTTT,CAWSSFTGGRNEKLFF
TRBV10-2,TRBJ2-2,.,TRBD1,TGCGCCACGGAGGATGGACAGGGCCCCGGGGAGCTGTTTTTT,CATEDGQGPGELFF
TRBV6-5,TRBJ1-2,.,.,TGTGCCAGCAGTTACTCAGGGAGGCACACCTTC,CASSYSGRHTF
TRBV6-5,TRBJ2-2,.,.,TGTGCCAGCAGTCCAGAGAACACCGGGGAGCTGTTTTTT,CASSPENTGELFF
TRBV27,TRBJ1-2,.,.,TGTGCCACCGAGGAACCCCGGGGCTACACCTTC,CATEEPRGYTF
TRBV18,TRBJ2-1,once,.,TGTGCCAGCTCACCATCGAGAGGGGTATCCTACAATGAGCAGTTCTTC,CASSPSRGVSYNEQFF
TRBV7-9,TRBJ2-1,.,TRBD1,TGTGCCAGCAGCTCCACAGGGGGCAATGAGCAGTTCTTC,CASSSTGGNEQFF